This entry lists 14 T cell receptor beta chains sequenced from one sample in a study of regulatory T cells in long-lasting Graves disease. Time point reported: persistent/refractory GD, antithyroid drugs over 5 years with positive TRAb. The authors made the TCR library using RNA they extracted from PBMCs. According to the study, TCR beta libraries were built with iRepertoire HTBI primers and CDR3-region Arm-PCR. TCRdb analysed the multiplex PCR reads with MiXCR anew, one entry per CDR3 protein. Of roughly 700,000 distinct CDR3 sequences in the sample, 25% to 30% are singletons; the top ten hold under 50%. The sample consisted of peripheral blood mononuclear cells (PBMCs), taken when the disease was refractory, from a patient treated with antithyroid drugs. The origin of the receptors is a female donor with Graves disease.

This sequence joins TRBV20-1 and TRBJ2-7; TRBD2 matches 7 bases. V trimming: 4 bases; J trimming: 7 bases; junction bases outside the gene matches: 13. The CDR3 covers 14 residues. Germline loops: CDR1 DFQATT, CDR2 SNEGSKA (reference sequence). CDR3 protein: CSATGRRSNEEQYF. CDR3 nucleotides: TGCAGTGCTACCGGGAGGCGATCTAATGAGGAGCAGTACTTC.

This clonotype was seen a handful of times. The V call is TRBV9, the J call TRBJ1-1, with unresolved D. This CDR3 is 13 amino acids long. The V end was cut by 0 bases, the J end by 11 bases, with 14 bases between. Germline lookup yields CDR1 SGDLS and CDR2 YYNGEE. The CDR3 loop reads CASSVDARTSAFF. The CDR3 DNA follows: TGTGCCAGCAGCGTAGACGCTAGGACTTCCGCTTTCTTT.

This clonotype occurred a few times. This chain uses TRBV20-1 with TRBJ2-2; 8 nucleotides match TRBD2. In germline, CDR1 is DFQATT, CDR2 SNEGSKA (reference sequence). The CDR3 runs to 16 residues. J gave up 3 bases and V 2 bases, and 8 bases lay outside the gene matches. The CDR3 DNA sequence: TGCAGTGCTAGAAGGGCGGGAGGAAGAGACACCGGGGAGCTGTTTTTT. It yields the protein CSARRAGGRDTGELFF.

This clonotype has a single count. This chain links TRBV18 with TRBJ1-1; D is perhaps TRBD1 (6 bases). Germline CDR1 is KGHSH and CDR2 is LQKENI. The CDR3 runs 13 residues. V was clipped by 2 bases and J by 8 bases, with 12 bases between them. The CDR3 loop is CASSPRPGQEAFF. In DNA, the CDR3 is TGTGCCAGCTCACCAAGGCCCGGACAGGAAGCTTTCTTT.

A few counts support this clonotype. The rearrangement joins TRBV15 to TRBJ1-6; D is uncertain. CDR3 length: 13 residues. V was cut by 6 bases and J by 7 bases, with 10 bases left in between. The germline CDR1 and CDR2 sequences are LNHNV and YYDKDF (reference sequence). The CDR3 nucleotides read TGTGCCACCAGTAACACCGCAAATTCACCCCTCCACTTT. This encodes CATSNTANSPLHF.

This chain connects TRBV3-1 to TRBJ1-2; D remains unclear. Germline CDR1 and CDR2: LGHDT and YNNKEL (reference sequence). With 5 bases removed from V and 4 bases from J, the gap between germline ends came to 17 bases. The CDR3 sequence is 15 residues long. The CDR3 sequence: CASSSPDGLGYGYTF. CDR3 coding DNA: TGTGCCAGCAGCTCCCCCGACGGCCTTGGCTATGGCTACACCTTC.

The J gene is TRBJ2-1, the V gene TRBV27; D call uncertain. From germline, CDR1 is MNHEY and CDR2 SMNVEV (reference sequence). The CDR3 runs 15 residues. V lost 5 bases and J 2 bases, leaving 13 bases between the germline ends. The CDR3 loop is CASSKVGPTYNEQFF. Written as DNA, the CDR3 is TGTGCCAGCAGTAAGGTCGGTCCCACCTACAATGAGCAGTTCTTC.

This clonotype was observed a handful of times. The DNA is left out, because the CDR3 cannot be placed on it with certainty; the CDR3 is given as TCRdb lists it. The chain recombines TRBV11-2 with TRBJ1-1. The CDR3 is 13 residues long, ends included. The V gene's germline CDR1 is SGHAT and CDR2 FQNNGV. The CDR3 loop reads CASSFLWNTEAFF.

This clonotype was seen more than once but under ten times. CDR3 in DNA: TGTGCCAGCAGTTTCCGGGGGCGCGGTCTCACTGAAGCTTTCTTT. Its protein is CASSFRGRGLTEAFF. The chain joins TRBV12-3 or TRBV12-4 to TRBJ1-1; D is possibly TRBD1 (6 bases). V was clipped by 3 bases and J by 4 bases, with 15 bases between them. The CDR3 is 15 residues long.

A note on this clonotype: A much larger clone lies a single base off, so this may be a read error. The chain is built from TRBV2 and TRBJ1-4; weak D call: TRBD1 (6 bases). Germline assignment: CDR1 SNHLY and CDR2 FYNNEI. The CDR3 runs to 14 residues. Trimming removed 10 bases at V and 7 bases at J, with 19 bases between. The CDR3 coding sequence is TGTGCCATCAGGGATCCTGGACAGACTGAAAAACTGTTTTTT. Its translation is CAIRDPGQTEKLFF.

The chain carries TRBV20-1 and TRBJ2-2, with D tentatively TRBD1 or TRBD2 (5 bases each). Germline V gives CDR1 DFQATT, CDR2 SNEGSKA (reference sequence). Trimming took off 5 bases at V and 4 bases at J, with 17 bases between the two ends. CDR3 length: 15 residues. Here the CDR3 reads CSAPGITGGTGELFF. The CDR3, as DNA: TGCAGTGCTCCCGGTATTACTGGGGGCACCGGGGAGCTGTTTTTT.

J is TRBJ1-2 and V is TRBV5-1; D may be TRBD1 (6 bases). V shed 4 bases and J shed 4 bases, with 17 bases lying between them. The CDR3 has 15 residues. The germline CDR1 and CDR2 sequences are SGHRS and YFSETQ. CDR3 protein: CASSPRRQDSYGYTF. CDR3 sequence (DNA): TGCGCCAGCAGCCCCCGCCGACAGGATTCCTATGGCTACACCTTC. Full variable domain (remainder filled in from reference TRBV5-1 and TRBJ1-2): KAGVTQTPRYLIKTRGQQVTLSCSPISGHRSVSWYQQTPGQGLQFLFEYFSETQRNKGNFPGRFSGRQFSNSRSEMNVSTLELGDSALYLCASSPRRQDSYGYTFGSGTRLTVV.

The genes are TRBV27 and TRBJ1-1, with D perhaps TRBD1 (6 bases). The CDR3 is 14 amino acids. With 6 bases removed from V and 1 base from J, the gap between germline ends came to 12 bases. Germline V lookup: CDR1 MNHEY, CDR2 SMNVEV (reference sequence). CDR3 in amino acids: CASRSQGSNTEAFF. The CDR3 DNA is TGTGCCAGCAGGTCACAGGGTTCGAACACTGAAGCTTTCTTT.

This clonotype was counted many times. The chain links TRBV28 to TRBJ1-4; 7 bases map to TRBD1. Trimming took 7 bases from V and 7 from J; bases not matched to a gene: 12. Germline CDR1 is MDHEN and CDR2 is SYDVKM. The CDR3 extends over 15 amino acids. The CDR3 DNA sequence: TGTGCCAGCATCCAATCAGGGGCAGGGGGTGAAAAACTGTTTTTT. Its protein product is CASIQSGAGGEKLFF. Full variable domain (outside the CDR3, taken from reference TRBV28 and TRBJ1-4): DVKVTQSSRYLVKRTGEKVFLECVQDMDHENMFWYRQDPGLGLRLIYFSYDVKMKEKGDIPEGYSVSREKKERFSLILESASTNQTSMYLCASIQSGAGGEKLFFGSGTQLSVL.